These 24 T cell receptor beta chains came from one sample sequenced in a study of T cell repertoires in cytomegalovirus infection. TCRdb re-called the reads through MiXCR, storing one row per CDR3 protein. The data hold hundreds of thousands of distinct CDR3 sequences, with 35% to 40% observed a single time. The material sequenced was PBMCs. All receptors derive from a human donor in good health (CMV status not recorded). Some clones in this sample may be carry-over from other donors' samples.

Here the CDR3 DNA reads TGCAGCGTTGAACGGGGCAGGGGTGGGGGCACAGATACGCAGTATTTT. Its translation: CSVERGRGGGTDTQYF. The V gene is TRBV29-1, the J gene TRBJ2-3; the D gene is possibly TRBD1 (6 bases). From germline, CDR1 is SQVTM and CDR2 ANQGSEA. The V and J ends lost 2 bases and 1 base respectively, with 16 bases between them. The CDR3 contains 16 residues.

CDR3 coding DNA: TGTGCCAGCAGCTTAGTGGGACTAGCGGACTACATCTCTGGGGCCAACGTCCTGACTTTC. This codes for CASSLVGLADYISGANVLTF. The genes are TRBV7-4 and TRBJ2-6; 11 bases line up with TRBD2. CDR3 length equals 20 residues. Trimming at V came to 1 base and at J to 0 bases, leaving 8 bases not matched to a gene. Looked up from germline, CDR1 is SGHVT and CDR2 is SQSDAQ.

Only a few counts were recorded for this clonotype. The chain carries TRBV4-1 and TRBJ1-5; D not resolved. V gave up 4 bases and J gave up 4 bases, with 14 bases separating them. The CDR3 length is 15 residues. Germline CDR1 reads MGHRA; CDR2 reads YSYEKL. In DNA form, the CDR3 reads TGCGCCAGCAGCCGATCGACCGAAGGTAATCAGCCCCAGCATTTT. The encoded protein is CASSRSTEGNQPQHF.

The table lists this clonotype with many counts. The gene calls are TRBV7-9 and TRBJ1-5, with D maybe TRBD1 (6 bases). The CDR3 consists of 15 residues. Trimming removed 1 base from V and 4 bases from J, with 11 bases in between. Looked up from germline, CDR1 is SEHNR and CDR2 is FQNEAQ (reference sequence). CDR3 sequence: CASSLEGGWNQPQHF. The DNA for the CDR3 is TGTGCCAGCAGCTTAGAAGGGGGTTGGAATCAGCCCCAGCATTTT. Looking up the rest from reference TRBV7-9 and TRBJ1-5 gives the full variable domain: DTGVSQNPRHKITKRGQNVTFRCDPISEHNRLYWYRQTLGQGPEFLTYFQNEAQLEKSRLLSDRFSAERPKGSFSTLEIQRTEQGDSAMYLCASSLEGGWNQPQHFGDGTRLSIL.

This chain joins TRBV2 and TRBJ1-1; D is possibly TRBD1 (6 bases). CDR3 length equals 15 residues. Deletions cut 9 bases from V and 6 bases from J, with 23 bases between. Germline V gene sequence: CDR1 SNHLY, CDR2 FYNNEI. The CDR3 DNA sequence: TGTGCCAGTAGACGGCGAGGGGGGGATGGCTCTGAAGCTTTCTTT. As protein: CASRRRGGDGSEAFF.

This chain uses TRBV19 with TRBJ1-5; D call uncertain. V was trimmed by 2 bases and J by 5 bases, leaving 7 bases between them. The CDR3 covers 13 residues. The germline V gene has CDR1 LNHDA and CDR2 SQIVND (reference sequence). The CDR3 here is CASSITEDQPQHF. CDR3 sequence (DNA): TGTGCCAGTAGTATAACCGAGGATCAGCCCCAGCATTTT.

This clonotype was found many times. The genes are TRBV29-1 and TRBJ1-1; D unclear. The CDR3 contains 12 residues. V was cut by 4 bases and J by 1 base, with 7 bases left in between. Looked up from germline, CDR1 is SQVTM and CDR2 is ANQGSEA. CDR3 coding DNA: TGCAGCGTTGGGGTTGAGAACACTGAAGCTTTCTTT. As protein: CSVGVENTEAFF.

V is TRBV12-3 or TRBV12-4 and J is TRBJ1-5, with D unclear. Trimming removed 1 base from V and 4 bases from J, with 11 bases in between. The CDR3 spans 15 residues. The CDR3 is CASSLGQAKNQPQHF. The DNA for the CDR3 is TGTGCCAGCAGTTTAGGTCAGGCGAAGAATCAGCCCCAGCATTTT.

This clonotype has ten or more counts. V and J are TRBV12-3 or TRBV12-4 and TRBJ1-1; D may be TRBD1 (5 bases). The CDR3 runs to 14 residues. The V end lost 3 bases, the J end lost 5 bases, and 13 bases lay between the germline ends. The DNA for the CDR3 is TGTGCCAGCAGTTTTGGGGCTTGGGAGACTGAAGCTTTCTTT. It yields the protein CASSFGAWETEAFF.

The chain uses TRBV4-1 and TRBJ2-1; TRBD2 matches at 9 bases. The germline CDR1 and CDR2 sequences are MGHRA and YSYEKL. Trimming took 8 bases from V and 4 from J; bases not matched to a gene: 6. This CDR3 has 14 amino acids. The CDR3 DNA follows: TGCGCCAGCTCCAGCGGGAGGACATACAATGAGCAGTTCTTC. Protein product: CASSSGRTYNEQFF.

For the CDR3, the DNA is TGTGTCTCGACTGGCACTGAAGCTTTCTTT. This codes for CVSTGTEAFF. The V and J genes are TRBV6-1 and TRBJ1-1; D is unresolved. Germline values: CDR1 MNHNS, CDR2 SASEGT. The CDR3 length is 10 residues.

Only a few counts were recorded for this clonotype. The rearrangement joins TRBV10-3 to TRBJ2-7, with 8 bases lining up with TRBD1. CDR1 ENHRY and CDR2 SYGVKD come from the germline V gene. CDR3 length: 15 residues. V shed 8 bases, J shed 1 base, and the junction held 10 bases outside the gene matches. The CDR3 region is CAIGRAGTGSYEQYF. The CDR3 nucleotides are TGTGCCATCGGTCGGGCCGGGACAGGTTCCTACGAGCAGTACTTC.

This chain joins TRBV2 and TRBJ1-4; unclear D gene. With 2 bases removed from V and 7 bases from J, the gap between germline ends came to 20 bases. This CDR3 comprises 17 residues. The germline gives CDR1 SNHLY, CDR2 FYNNEI. CDR3 DNA sequence: TGTGCCAGCAGTGAAAAGAAGCGGGCTCTGGAGACTGAAAAACTGTTTTTT. It translates to CASSEKKRALETEKLFF.

The chain joins TRBV5-6 to TRBJ1-5; 10 bases agree with TRBD1. V lost 1 base and J lost 3; bases outside the gene matches: 7. CDR1 is SGHDT, CDR2 YYEEEE, per germline. This CDR3 comprises 17 residues. CDR3 protein: CASSLRPGTGDNQPQHF. CDR3 nucleotides: TGTGCCAGCAGCTTGCGTCCCGGGACAGGGGACAATCAGCCCCAGCATTTT.

Turning to this clonotype: The junction departs from the called germline gene at one end, perhaps through a read error. The chain links TRBV19 to TRBJ2-6; D gene unclear. Per germline, CDR1 LNHDA and CDR2 SQIVND (reference sequence). CDR3 length: 13 amino acids. CDR3 loop: CASSSSGTNVLTF. For the CDR3, the DNA is TGTGCCAGTAGTTCCTCTGGGACCAACGTCCTGACTTTC.

This clonotype was seen a few times. The gene calls are TRBV20-1 and TRBJ2-1; tentatively, D is TRBD2 (5 bases). The CDR3 is made up of 13 amino acids. Germline V CDR1 and CDR2: DFQATT, SNEGSKA (reference sequence). Trimming removed 7 bases at V and 0 bases at J, with 10 bases between. The CDR3 coding sequence is TGCAGTGGGGATGAGGGCTCCTACAATGAGCAGTTCTTC. Translation gives CSGDEGSYNEQFF.

The CDR3 DNA is TGTGCCAGCAGTTTAATGGGTGGGAATCAGCCCCAGCATTTT. Its translation: CASSLMGGNQPQHF. The genes are TRBV12-3 or TRBV12-4 and TRBJ1-5; the D is unclear. The V end was cut by 2 bases, the J end by 4 bases, with 9 bases between. The CDR3 has 14 amino acids.

The V call is TRBV6-6, the J call TRBJ1-5, with D unresolved. In germline, CDR1 is MNHNY, CDR2 SVGAGI (reference sequence). The CDR3 runs to 14 residues. V dropped 9 bases and J dropped 5 bases, with 17 bases sitting between them. CDR3 sequence: CASCEYANYQPQHF. DNA for the CDR3: TGTGCCAGTTGCGAATACGCAAATTATCAGCCCCAGCATTTT.

The chain uses TRBV28 and TRBJ1-6, with a possible D match to TRBD1 (6 bases). The CDR3 covers 14 residues. The germline CDR1 and CDR2 sequences are MDHEN and SYDVKM. The ends were cut back, 5 bases at V and 7 bases at J, with 12 bases in the middle. The DNA of the CDR3 is TGTGCCAGCAGTCCGGACAGCGTGAATTCACCCCTCCACTTT. Its translation is CASSPDSVNSPLHF.

The chain links TRBV19 to TRBJ2-7, with D possibly matching TRBD1 (5 bases). From germline, CDR1 is LNHDA and CDR2 SQIVND (reference sequence). The CDR3 has 11 residues. V was shortened by 4 bases and J by 11 bases, with 12 bases between the two germline ends. The CDR3 region is CASSTPRVEYF. CDR3 DNA sequence: TGTGCCAGTAGTACCCCCAGGGTGGAGTACTTC.

The chain recombines TRBV19 with TRBJ2-2; D not resolved. Germline V gene lookup returns CDR1 LNHDA and CDR2 SQIVND (reference sequence). V gave up 5 bases and J gave up 3 bases, with 10 bases separating them. The CDR3 has 14 residues. DNA for the CDR3: TGTGCCAGTAGTTTTAGAGTTTACACCGGGGAGCTGTTTTTT. It yields the protein CASSFRVYTGELFF.

V gene TRBV5-1 combines with J gene TRBJ2-3; D may correspond to TRBD1 or TRBD2 (5 bases each). Trimming removed 1 base from V and 6 bases from J, with 15 bases in between. The CDR3 covers 15 residues. Per germline, CDR1 SGHRS and CDR2 YFSETQ. The CDR3 loop reads CASSLMDPRDDTQYF. The CDR3 DNA is TGCGCCAGCAGCTTGATGGACCCCCGGGACGATACGCAGTATTTT.

This clonotype showed up just a few times. The V call is TRBV28, the J call TRBJ2-1; D uncertain. This CDR3 is 15 amino acids long. V was cut by 6 bases and J by 5 bases, with 17 bases left in between. The germline V gene has CDR1 MDHEN and CDR2 SYDVKM. CDR3 in DNA: TGTGCCAGCAGCCCCGGGTTAGAAAGGAACAATGAGCAGTTCTTC. Amino acid sequence: CASSPGLERNNEQFF.

A word on this clonotype: The junction departs from germline at one end; a sequencing error may be responsible. The genes are TRBV4-2 and TRBJ1-3; D is perhaps TRBD1 (6 bases). From germline, CDR1 is LGHNA and CDR2 YNFKEQ. This CDR3 region has 15 residues. The CDR3 here is CDSSHLGTTGNPIYF. The CDR3, as DNA: TGTGACAGCAGCCATTTGGGGACAACTGGAAACCCCATATATTTT.